This T cell receptor (beta chain) was identified during a study of OX40 agonist ivuxolimab in advanced cancers. From germline, CDR1 is MGHRA and CDR2 YSYEKL. V trimming: 4 bases; J trimming: 4 bases; junction bases outside the gene matches: 10. CDR3 length equals 17 residues. Sequencing was performed with immunoSEQ multiplex PCR; in TCRdb, only in-frame clones are kept and a portion is missing. The sample lists approximately 82,000 clones; 75% to 90% were seen once. This chain links TRBV4-1 with TRBJ2-3; TRBD2 agrees at 11 bases. The specimen was CD4+ or CD8+ T cells sorted from blood, collected in a trial of the OX40 agonist ivuxolimab. The clonotype originates from an adult with an advanced solid tumor such as melanoma, head and neck, liver or kidney cancer. The CDR3 is CASSLRSTSGEADTQYF. The CDR3 DNA follows: TGCGCCAGCAGCCTACGTTCGACTAGCGGGGAAGCAGATACGCAGTATTTT.